The clone carrying this T cell receptor (beta chain) was seen more than once but under ten times. The data were taken from a study of identical twins. The V and J ends lost 3 bases and 0 bases respectively, with 23 bases between them. CDR1 LGHDT and CDR2 YNNKEL come from the germline V gene (reference sequence). The CDR3 runs to 19 residues. One entry per CDR3 protein, called by TCRdb with MiXCR from the 5' RACE reads. The sample lists hundreds of thousands of distinct CDR3 sequences; roughly 6.6% were seen once. This sample also belongs to another study, concerning yellow fever vaccine responses in identical twins.

This sequence was found in a woman between 18 and 30 years old in good health. The chain carries TRBV3-1 and TRBJ1-2; TRBD1 might be the D (5 bases). Sequencing was performed on PBMCs. The CDR3: CASSHWAKRDPSANYGYTF. The CDR3 DNA reads TGTGCCAGCAGCCATTGGGCAAAGCGGGACCCTTCAGCTAACTATGGCTACACCTTC.